The clone carrying this T cell receptor beta chain was counted at least ten times. The antigen remains unidentified. The data stem from a study of T-cell reconstitution after alpha-beta-depleted transplantation in children. Preparation of the TCRbeta library was carried out with unique molecular identifiers. Via MiXCR, TCRdb re-called the PCR reads, giving one row per CDR3 protein. The data show about 600,000 distinct CDR3 sequences, 10% to 15% seen once. General study findings and limits: It was surviving recipient T cells and thymic progenitors that gave some patients high TCRbeta diversity at day 60. Roughly two months post-transplant, alpha-beta T cells reportedly originated from several hundred graft clones that had expanded. T-cell numbers and diversity one year post-transplant derived largely from freshly generated T cells.

The CDR3 has 15 amino acids. V dropped 7 bases and J dropped 4; count of bases not matched to a gene: 8. In germline, CDR1 is MDHEN, CDR2 SYDVKM. This clonotype was sampled from a male patient younger than 18 who had a stem cell transplant for acute myeloid leukemia, so the T cells may come from the graft donor. This rearrangement joins TRBV28 to TRBJ1-4; 8 nucleotides align to TRBD1. The sample consisted of PBMCs, mostly from graft donor cells, taken 360 days after TCRalphabeta/CD19-depleted stem cell transplant. CDR3 sequence (DNA): TGTGCCAGCACCTTAGGAGGACAGGGTAATGAAAAACTGTTTTTT. This codes for CASTLGGQGNEKLFF.